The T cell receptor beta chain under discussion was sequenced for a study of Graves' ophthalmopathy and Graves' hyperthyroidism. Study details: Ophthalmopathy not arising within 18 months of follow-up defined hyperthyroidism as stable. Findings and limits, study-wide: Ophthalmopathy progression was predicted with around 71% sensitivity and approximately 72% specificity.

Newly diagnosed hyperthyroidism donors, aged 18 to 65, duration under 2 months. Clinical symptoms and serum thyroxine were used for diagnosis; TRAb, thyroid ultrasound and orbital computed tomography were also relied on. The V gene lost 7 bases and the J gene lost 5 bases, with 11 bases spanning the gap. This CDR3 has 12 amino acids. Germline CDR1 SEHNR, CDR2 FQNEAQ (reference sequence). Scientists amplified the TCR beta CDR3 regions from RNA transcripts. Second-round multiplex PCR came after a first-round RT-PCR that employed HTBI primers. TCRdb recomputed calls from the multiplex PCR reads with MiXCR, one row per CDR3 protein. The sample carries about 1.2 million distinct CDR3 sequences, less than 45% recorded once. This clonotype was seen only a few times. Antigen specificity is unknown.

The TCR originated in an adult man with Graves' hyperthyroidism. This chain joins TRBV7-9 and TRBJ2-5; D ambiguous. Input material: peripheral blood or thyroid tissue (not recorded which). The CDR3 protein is CASKWAGETQYF. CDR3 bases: TGTGCCAGCAAATGGGCTGGGGAGACCCAGTACTTC.